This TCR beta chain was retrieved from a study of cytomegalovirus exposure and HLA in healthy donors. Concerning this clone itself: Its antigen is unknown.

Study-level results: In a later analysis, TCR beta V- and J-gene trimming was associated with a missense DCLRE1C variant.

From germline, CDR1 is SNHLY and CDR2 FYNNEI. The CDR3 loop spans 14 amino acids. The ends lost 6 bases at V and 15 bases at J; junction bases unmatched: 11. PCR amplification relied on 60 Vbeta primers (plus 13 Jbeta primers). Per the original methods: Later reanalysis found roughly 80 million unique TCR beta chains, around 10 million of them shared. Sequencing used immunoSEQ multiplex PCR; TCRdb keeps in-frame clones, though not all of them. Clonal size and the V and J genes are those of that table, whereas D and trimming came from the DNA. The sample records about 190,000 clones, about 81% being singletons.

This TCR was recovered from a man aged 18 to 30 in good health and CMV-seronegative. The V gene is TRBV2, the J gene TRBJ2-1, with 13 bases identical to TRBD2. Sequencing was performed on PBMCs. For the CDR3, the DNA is TGTGCCAGCAGGCCGGGACTAGCGGGGAGGTTCCCGTTCTTC. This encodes CASRPGLAGRFPFF.